The rows below give T cell receptor beta chains drawn from one sample of a study of cytomegalovirus exposure and HLA in healthy donors. Measured with immunoSEQ multiplex PCR; TCRdb has only the in-frame clones, and not every one. The table records 100,000 to 150,000 clones, 77% of them present only once. Sequencing was done on a sample of PBMCs. The receptors were sampled from a man younger than 35 in good health and CMV-seropositive. The CDR3 runs from the conserved cysteine through the conserved F or W. A D gene is named only where the DNA matches it firmly. Size is omitted from some rows. Given values are once, few, many or a class for expanded clones.

j_call clone_size d_call v_call cdr3_nt cdr3_aa
TRBJ1-5 few NA TRBV6-1 TGTGCCAGCGGGGAGTATAGCAATCAGCCCCAGCATTTT CASGEYSNQPQHF
TRBJ2-7 NA NA TRBV6-1 TGTGCCAGCAGTGCTAACTTTGGACAGTACGAGCAGTACTTC CASSANFGQYEQYF
TRBJ1-3 once NA TRBV30 TGTGCCTGGAGTGTCGGGGGAACTGGAAACACCATATATTTT CAWSVGGTGNTIYF
TRBJ1-2 NA TRBD1 TRBV28 TGTGCCAGCACCGAATTGGGACAGGGGCTCGGAGGGACCTTC CASTELGQGLGGTF
TRBJ2-3 NA TRBD2 TRBV4-2 TGTGCCAGCAGCCAAGGGTCGAGACTAGCGGGATTGGCAGATACGCAGTATTTT CASSQGSRLAGLADTQYF
TRBJ2-7 few TRBD1 TRBV5-1 TGCGCCAGCACCACCGGGACAGTCCGTAGCGAGCAGTACTTC CASTTGTVRSEQYF
TRBJ1-5 NA TRBD1 TRBV27 TGTGCCAGCAGAGGTGGGGGACAGGGGACTCAGCCCCAGCATTTT CASRGGGQGTQPQHF
TRBJ1-6 NA NA TRBV5-4 TGTGCCAGCAGCTTTTCCCCTGACACGGGGTCACCCCTCCACTTT CASSFSPDTGSPLHF
TRBJ1-2 few TRBD1 TRBV28 TGTGCCAGCAGTCCCCCGTGGGACAGCTATGGCTACACCTTC CASSPPWDSYGYTF
TRBJ2-7 NA TRBD1 TRBV6-1 TGTGCCAGCAGTGAGGACAGGGTAGTCGAGCAGTACTTC CASSEDRVVEQYF
TRBJ1-1 NA NA TRBV7-9 TGTGCCAGCAGCTTAGCTCGGGGTCCACCCATGAACACTGAAGCTTTCTTT CASSLARGPPMNTEAFF
TRBJ1-1 NA NA TRBV5-6 TGTGCCAGCAGCTTTCAGGGCTGGGACACTGAAGCTTTCTTT CASSFQGWDTEAFF
TRBJ1-5 NA NA TRBV5-1 TGCGCCAGCAGCCCCGCGTTGGGAGATCAGCCCCAGCATTTT CASSPALGDQPQHF
TRBJ2-2 NA NA TRBV5-5 TGTGCCAGCAGCTTGCGCCCGGGAGTGAACACCGGGGAGCTGTTTTTT CASSLRPGVNTGELFF
TRBJ1-2 NA NA TRBV28 TGTGCCAGCAGTTTTTGGCCCAACTATGGCTACACCTTC CASSFWPNYGYTF
TRBJ1-2 NA NA TRBV5-6 TGTGCCAGCAGCGCTACGACAGACGGCTACACCTTC CASSATTDGYTF
TRBJ2-1 NA NA TRBV29-1 TGCAGCGTGCAACAGGGTAATCACTACAATGAGCAGTTCTTC CSVQQGNHYNEQFF
TRBJ2-5 NA TRBD2 TRBV28 TGTGCCAGCTCCGGGACTAGCGGGCCAATTTTGGAGACCCAGTACTTC CASSGTSGPILETQYF
TRBJ2-1 NA NA TRBV4-2 TGTGCCAGCAGCCAAGATTTTGCCGTTGGCGAGCAGTTCTTC CASSQDFAVGEQFF
TRBJ2-5 NA NA TRBV29-1 TGCAGCGTTGACCACAGACAAGAGACCCAGTACTTC CSVDHRQETQYF
TRBJ2-3 NA TRBD2 TRBV9 TGTGCCAGCAGCCCCCGGACTAGCGCCGCAGATACGCAGTATTTT CASSPRTSAADTQYF
TRBJ2-3 many NA TRBV6-1 TGTGCCAGCAGTACCTCCTTGGAGAGCACAGATACGCAGTATTTT CASSTSLESTDTQYF
TRBJ2-3 NA TRBD1 TRBV11-2 TGTGCCAGCAGCCCCAGGGGACAGAGCACAGATACGCAGTATTTT CASSPRGQSTDTQYF
TRBJ2-7 NA NA TRBV28 TGTGCCAGCAGTCCACGCCCCAGGGAAACCTACGAGCAGTACTTC CASSPRPRETYEQYF
TRBJ1-5 NA TRBD1 TRBV6-5 TGTGCCAGCAGCTCGACAGGGTGGGAGCCCCAGCATTTT CASSSTGWEPQHF
TRBJ1-3 NA TRBD1 TRBV5-1 TGCGCCAGCAGCTTTACGGGACAGGGTGGTGGAAACACCATATATTTT CASSFTGQGGGNTIYF
TRBJ1-1 NA TRBD1 TRBV5-6 TGTGCCAGCAGCTCCATGACAGGGATCACTGAAGCTTTCTTT CASSSMTGITEAFF
TRBJ1-2 NA TRBD1 TRBV7-3 TGTGCCAGCAGCTCACAAGGGACAGACCCCTATGGCTACACCTTC CASSSQGTDPYGYTF
TRBJ2-7 once TRBD1 TRBV19 TGTGCCAGTAGTATCGGACAGGGGAGCTACGAGCAGTACTTC CASSIGQGSYEQYF
TRBJ2-3 NA TRBD2 TRBV27 TGTGCCAGCAGTACCGCGGGAGGAGCGGGGACAGATACGCAGTATTTT CASSTAGGAGTDTQYF
TRBJ2-7 NA NA TRBV5-1 TGCGCCAGCAGCTTTTTCGGGGGATCCTCCTACGAGCAGTACTTC CASSFFGGSSYEQYF
TRBJ1-5 NA TRBD1 TRBV6-1 TGTGCCACCGAAAGGGACAGGGTCAATCAGCCCCAGCATTTT CATERDRVNQPQHF
TRBJ2-7 few NA TRBV27 TGTGCCAGCAGTTGGGGGGGGCTATCCTACGAGCAGTACTTC CASSWGGLSYEQYF
TRBJ2-1 NA NA TRBV19 TGTGCCAGTAGTATAGTCTACAGGGCGTACAATGAGCAGTTCTTC CASSIVYRAYNEQFF
TRBJ2-1 NA NA TRBV7-9 TGTGCCAGCTACGATCTGGGGGGGCTCTACAATGAGCAGTTCTTC CASYDLGGLYNEQFF
TRBJ2-7 NA TRBD2 TRBV5-6 TGTGCCAGCAGCCCGGGGGGGCCGGCCTACGAGCAGTACTTC CASSPGGPAYEQYF
TRBJ2-5 NA NA TRBV2 TGTGCCAGCATGGTGGGAGGACCAGAGACCCAGTACTTC CASMVGGPETQYF
TRBJ2-5 NA TRBD1 TRBV5-4 TGTGCCAGCAGCGACATGACAGGGCAAGAGACCCAGTACTTC CASSDMTGQETQYF
TRBJ1-2 NA TRBD1 TRBV7-8 TGTGCCAGCAGCTTAGCGCCGACAGGGAGAGGCTACACCTTC CASSLAPTGRGYTF
TRBJ1-4 once TRBD1 TRBV2 TGTGCCAGCAGTGACGGGAGGGGACAGGGGGCGGGTCATGAAAAACTGTTTTTT CASSDGRGQGAGHEKLFF
TRBJ2-3 NA NA TRBV9 TGTGCCAGCAGCGTCTCCTCACTTACAGGGTTGGATACGCAGTATTTT CASSVSSLTGLDTQYF
TRBJ1-2 once NA TRBV5-1 TGCGCCAGCAGCTTGTCTACCGGGTCAGTTGACTATGGCTACACCTTC CASSLSTGSVDYGYTF
TRBJ1-1 NA NA TRBV21-1 TGTGCCAGCAGCAACTCACGGGGGGGACGGGAGAACACTGAAGCTTTCTTT CASSNSRGGRENTEAFF
TRBJ2-7 NA TRBD1 TRBV19 TGTGCCAGTAGTATAGGGGACAGCTACGAGCAGTACTTC CASSIGDSYEQYF
TRBJ2-3 NA NA TRBV29-1 TGCAGCGTTGTGATTAGACAGATAGACAAGGGTACGCAGTATTTT CSVVIRQIDKGTQYF
TRBJ2-3 NA TRBD2 TRBV6-4 TGTGCCAGCAGTGACCGAGCGGGGGGCGCGAGAAGCACAGATACGCAGTATTTT CASSDRAGGARSTDTQYF
TRBJ2-2 NA NA TRBV6-5 TGTGCCAGCAGTTATACGGGCACCGGGGAGCTGTTTTTT CASSYTGTGELFF
TRBJ2-5 NA NA TRBV11-2 TGTGCCAGCAGCGTCAACTTGGGGAGAAACTTCCAAGAGACCCAGTACTTC CASSVNLGRNFQETQYF
TRBJ2-3 NA NA TRBV27 TGTGCCAGCAGTCCCGGCACCGGGGATACGCAGTATTTT CASSPGTGDTQYF
TRBJ2-6 few NA TRBV30 TGTGCCTCCCTAGACAGATACTCTGGGGCCAACGTCCTGACTTTC CASLDRYSGANVLTF
TRBJ2-5 few NA TRBV11-2 TGTGCCAGCAGCGATTCGAGGGGGATCAGGGAGACCCAGTACTTC CASSDSRGIRETQYF
TRBJ1-2 NA TRBD1 TRBV30 TGTGCCTGGAGTGTTACAGGGGAAGGCTACACCTTC CAWSVTGEGYTF
TRBJ2-7 NA NA TRBV5-5 TGTGCCAGCAGCTTGGCCGAGGGTATCTCCTACGAGCAGTACTTC CASSLAEGISYEQYF
TRBJ2-2 once NA TRBV30 TGTGCCTGGAGGGAGTTTGTCAACACCGGGGAGCTGTTTTTT CAWREFVNTGELFF
TRBJ1-1 NA NA TRBV5-1 TGCGCCAGCAGGAATAGAGGAGCCGGCACTGAAGCTTTCTTT CASRNRGAGTEAFF
TRBJ1-1 once NA TRBV4-1 TGCGCCAGCAGTAGGACTAGGGGCACTGAAGCTTTCTTT CASSRTRGTEAFF
TRBJ2-5 NA NA TRBV2 TGTGCCAGCAGTGAACAGGGGCGAGGAGAGACCCAGTACTTC CASSEQGRGETQYF
TRBJ2-1 NA NA TRBV9 TGTGCCAGCAGCGTTTCTAGCGCACCCCCCGGTGAGCAGTTCTTC CASSVSSAPPGEQFF
TRBJ2-1 NA NA TRBV15 TGTGCCACCAGCAACCCTGGGACAACCTTACTATACAATGAGCAGTTCTTC CATSNPGTTLLYNEQFF
TRBJ2-7 NA NA TRBV28 TGTGCCAGCAGTGGCCGGGGCGGGGCTTCCTACGAGCAGTACTTC CASSGRGGASYEQYF